This T cell receptor (beta chain) was documented in a study of shared clonotypes between healthy human individuals. Cells designated naive CD8 were CD45RO-negative and were positively selected for CCR7, with terminally differentiated effector memory CD45RA+ cells excluded. For this clone: Its antigen is not identified.

Findings of the study overall: Owing to a small donor count, the genetic and exposure-history diversity represented was limited. Naive subsets generally exceeded memory subsets in estimated richness.

CDR1 is SGHTA, CDR2 FQGNSA, per germline. V dropped 5 bases and J dropped 4; count of bases not matched to a gene: 9. The CDR3 is 16 amino acids. Over several immunoSEQ plates, each subset's genomic DNA was distributed in even portions. The authors' processing: ImmunoSEQ output held junction-only sequences without quality scores, so filtering differed. Produced via immunoSEQ multiplex PCR; TCRdb's table is partial and in-frame only. The DNA gave D and trimming, while V, J and clone size come from that table. The table shows about 2.1 million clones, with 80% to 95% occurring only once. The chain links TRBV7-2 to TRBJ1-5; 9 bases fit TRBD1. Sequenced sample: naive CD8+ T cells from PBMCs. This clonotype was sampled from a man aged 18 to 30 in good health. Some clones in this sample may be carry-over from other donors' samples. CDR3 nucleotide sequence: TGTGCCAGCAGCGACCCGACAGGGGGTGGAAATCAGCCCCAGCATTTT. It translates to CASSDPTGGGNQPQHF.